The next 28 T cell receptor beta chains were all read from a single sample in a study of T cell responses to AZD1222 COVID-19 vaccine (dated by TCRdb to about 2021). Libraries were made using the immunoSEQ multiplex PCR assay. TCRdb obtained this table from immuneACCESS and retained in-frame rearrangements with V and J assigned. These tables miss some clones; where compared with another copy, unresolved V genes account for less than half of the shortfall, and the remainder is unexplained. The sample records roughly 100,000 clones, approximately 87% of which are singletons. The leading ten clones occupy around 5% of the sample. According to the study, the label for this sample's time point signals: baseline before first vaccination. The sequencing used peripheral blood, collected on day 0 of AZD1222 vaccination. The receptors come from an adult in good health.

CDR3 protein: CASSLGQLGRGSPLHF. The CDR3 region has the DNA TGTGCCAGCAGCTTGGGGCAGCTCGGGCGGGGTTCACCCCTCCACTTT. The genes are TRBV5-6 and TRBJ1-6; D unresolved. Germline CDR1 SGHDT, CDR2 YYEEEE. The CDR3 runs 16 residues. V was cut by 0 bases and J by 9 bases, with 16 bases left in between.

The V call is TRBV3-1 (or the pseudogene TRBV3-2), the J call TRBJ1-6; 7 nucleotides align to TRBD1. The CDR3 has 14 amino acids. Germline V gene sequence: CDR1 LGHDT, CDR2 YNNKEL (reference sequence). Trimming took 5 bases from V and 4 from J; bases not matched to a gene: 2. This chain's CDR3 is CASSSGQYNSPLHF. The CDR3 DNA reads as TGTGCCAGCAGCTCGGGACAGTATAATTCACCCCTCCACTTT.

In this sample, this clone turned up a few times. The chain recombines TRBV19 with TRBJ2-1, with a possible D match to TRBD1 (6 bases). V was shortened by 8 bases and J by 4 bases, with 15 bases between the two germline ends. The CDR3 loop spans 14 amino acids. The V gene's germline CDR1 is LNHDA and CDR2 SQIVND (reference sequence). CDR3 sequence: CASREWGQYNEQFF. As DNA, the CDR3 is TGTGCCAGTCGGGAATGGGGGCAGTACAATGAGCAGTTCTTC.

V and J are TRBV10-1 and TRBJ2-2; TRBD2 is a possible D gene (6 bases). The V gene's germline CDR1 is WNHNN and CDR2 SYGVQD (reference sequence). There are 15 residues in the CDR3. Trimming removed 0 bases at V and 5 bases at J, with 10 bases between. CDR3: CASSESGGRTGELFF. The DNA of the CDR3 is TGCGCCAGCAGTGAGTCAGGAGGGCGGACCGGGGAGCTGTTTTTT.

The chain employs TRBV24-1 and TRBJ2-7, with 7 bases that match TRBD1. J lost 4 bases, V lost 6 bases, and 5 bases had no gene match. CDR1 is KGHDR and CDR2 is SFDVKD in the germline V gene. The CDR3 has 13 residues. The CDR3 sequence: CATSSGQSYEQYF. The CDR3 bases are TGTGCCACCAGTTCGGGACAGTCTTACGAGCAGTACTTC.

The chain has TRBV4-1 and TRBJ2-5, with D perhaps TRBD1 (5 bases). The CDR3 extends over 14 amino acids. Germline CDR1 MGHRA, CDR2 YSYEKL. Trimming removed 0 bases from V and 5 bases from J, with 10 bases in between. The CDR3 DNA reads TGCGCCAGCAGCCAAGATAGGGGCCGCGAGACCCAGTACTTC. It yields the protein CASSQDRGRETQYF.

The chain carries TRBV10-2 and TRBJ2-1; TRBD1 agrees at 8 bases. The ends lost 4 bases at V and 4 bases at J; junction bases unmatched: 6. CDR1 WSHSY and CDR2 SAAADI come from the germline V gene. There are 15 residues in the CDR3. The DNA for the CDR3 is TGCGCCAGCAGTGCCTGGACAGGGACTTACAATGAGCAGTTCTTC. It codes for CASSAWTGTYNEQFF.

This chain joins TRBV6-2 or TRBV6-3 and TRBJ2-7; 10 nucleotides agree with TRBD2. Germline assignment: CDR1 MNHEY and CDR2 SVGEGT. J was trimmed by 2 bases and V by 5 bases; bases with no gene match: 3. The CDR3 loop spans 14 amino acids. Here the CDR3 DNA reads TGTGCCAGCAGTCGGACTAGCGGACCCTACGAGCAGTACTTC. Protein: CASSRTSGPYEQYF.

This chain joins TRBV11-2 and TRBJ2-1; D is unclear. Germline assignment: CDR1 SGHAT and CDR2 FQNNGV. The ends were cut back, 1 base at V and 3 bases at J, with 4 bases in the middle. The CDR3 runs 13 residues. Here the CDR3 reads CASSLGSYNEQFF. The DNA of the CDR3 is TGTGCCAGCAGCTTAGGGAGCTACAATGAGCAGTTCTTC.

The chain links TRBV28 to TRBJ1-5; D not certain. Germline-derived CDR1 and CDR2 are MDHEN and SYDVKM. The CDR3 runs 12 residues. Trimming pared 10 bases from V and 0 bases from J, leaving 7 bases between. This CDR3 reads CATIYSNQPQHF. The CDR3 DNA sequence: TGTGCCACCATCTATAGCAATCAGCCCCAGCATTTT.

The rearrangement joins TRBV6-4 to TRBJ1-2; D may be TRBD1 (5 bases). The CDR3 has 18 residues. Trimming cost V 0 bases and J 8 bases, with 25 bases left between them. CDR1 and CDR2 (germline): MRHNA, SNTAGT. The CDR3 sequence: CASSDSNSLSSTPGGYTF. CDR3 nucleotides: TGTGCCAGCAGTGACTCAAATTCTCTATCCTCGACCCCAGGGGGCTACACCTTC.

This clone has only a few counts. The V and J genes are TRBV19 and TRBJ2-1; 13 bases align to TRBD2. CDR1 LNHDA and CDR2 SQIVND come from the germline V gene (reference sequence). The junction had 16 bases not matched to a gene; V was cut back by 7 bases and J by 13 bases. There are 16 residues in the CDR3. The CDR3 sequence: CASNPGDAGTSGVQFF. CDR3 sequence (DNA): TGTGCCAGTAACCCAGGGGACGCCGGGACTAGCGGGGTTCAGTTCTTC.

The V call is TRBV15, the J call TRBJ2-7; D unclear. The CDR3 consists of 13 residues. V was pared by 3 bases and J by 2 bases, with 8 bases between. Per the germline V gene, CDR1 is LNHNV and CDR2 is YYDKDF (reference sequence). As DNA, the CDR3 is TGTGCCACCAGCAGGGATTCCGCCTACGAGCAGTACTTC. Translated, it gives CATSRDSAYEQYF. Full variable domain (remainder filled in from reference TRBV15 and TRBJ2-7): DAMVIQNPRYQVTQFGKPVTLSCSQTLNHNVMYWYQQKSSQAPKLLFHYYDKDFNNEADTPDNFQSRRPNTSFCFLDIRSPGLGDTAMYLCATSRDSAYEQYFGPGTRLTVT.

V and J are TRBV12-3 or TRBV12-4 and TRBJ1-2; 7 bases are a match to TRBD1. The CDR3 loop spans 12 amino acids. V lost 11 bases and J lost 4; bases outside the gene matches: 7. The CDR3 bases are TGTGCCCAAAGACAGGGCGGCTATGGCTACACCTTC. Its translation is CAQRQGGYGYTF.

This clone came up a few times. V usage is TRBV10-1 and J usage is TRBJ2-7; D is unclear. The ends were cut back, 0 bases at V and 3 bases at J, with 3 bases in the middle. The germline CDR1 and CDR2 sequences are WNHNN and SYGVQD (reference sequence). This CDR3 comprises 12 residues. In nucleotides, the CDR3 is TGCGCCAGCAGTGAGTCCCTCTACGAGCAGTACTTC. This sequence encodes CASSESLYEQYF.

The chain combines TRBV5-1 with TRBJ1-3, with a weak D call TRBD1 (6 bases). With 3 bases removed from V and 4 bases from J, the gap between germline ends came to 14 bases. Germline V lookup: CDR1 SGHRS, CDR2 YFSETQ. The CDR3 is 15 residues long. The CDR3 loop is CASSSSGGGGNTIYF. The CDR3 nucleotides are TGCGCCAGCAGCTCAAGTGGCGGGGGCGGAAACACCATATATTTT.

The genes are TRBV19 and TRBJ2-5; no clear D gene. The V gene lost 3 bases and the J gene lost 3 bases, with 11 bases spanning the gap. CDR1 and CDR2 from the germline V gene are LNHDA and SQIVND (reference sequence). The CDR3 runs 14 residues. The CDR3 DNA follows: TGTGCCAGTAGTATTAGGATGGTGGAAGAGACCCAGTACTTC. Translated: CASSIRMVEETQYF. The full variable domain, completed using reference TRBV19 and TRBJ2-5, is DGGITQSPKYLFRKEGQNVTLSCEQNLNHDAMYWYRQDPGQGLRLIYYSQIVNDFQKGDIAEGYSVSREKKESFPLTVTSAQKNPTAFYLCASSIRMVEETQYFGPGTRLLVL.

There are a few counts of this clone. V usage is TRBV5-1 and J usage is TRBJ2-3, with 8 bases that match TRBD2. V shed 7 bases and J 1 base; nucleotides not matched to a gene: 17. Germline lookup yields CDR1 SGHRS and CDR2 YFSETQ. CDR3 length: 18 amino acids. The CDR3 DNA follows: TGCGCCAGCGGCAGCGGGAGCCCTCCCTTAGCAGGCACAGATACGCAGTATTTT. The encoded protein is CASGSGSPPLAGTDTQYF.

In DNA, the CDR3 is TGTGCCAGCAGCCCTCGGACAGGGGGTGACGAGCAGTACTTC. This codes for CASSPRTGGDEQYF. The chain couples TRBV9 to TRBJ2-7, with TRBD1 matching 10 bases. From germline, CDR1 is SGDLS and CDR2 YYNGEE. After removal of 4 bases from V and 5 bases from J, the junction contained 6 bases not matched to a gene. The CDR3 runs to 14 residues. Based on the CDR3 plus reference TRBV9 and TRBJ2-7, the full variable domain is DSGVTQTPKHLITATGQRVTLRCSPRSGDLSVYWYQQSLDQGLQFLIQYYNGEERAKGNILERFSAQQFPDLHSELNLSSLELGDSALYFCASSPRTGGDEQYFGPGTRLTVT.

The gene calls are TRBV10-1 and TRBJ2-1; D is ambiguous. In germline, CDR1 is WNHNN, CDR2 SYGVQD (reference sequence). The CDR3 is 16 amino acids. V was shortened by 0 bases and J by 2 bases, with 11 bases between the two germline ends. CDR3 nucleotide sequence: TGCGCCAGCAGTGAGTCGGTGACCCCTCCCTACAATGAGCAGTTCTTC. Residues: CASSESVTPPYNEQFF.

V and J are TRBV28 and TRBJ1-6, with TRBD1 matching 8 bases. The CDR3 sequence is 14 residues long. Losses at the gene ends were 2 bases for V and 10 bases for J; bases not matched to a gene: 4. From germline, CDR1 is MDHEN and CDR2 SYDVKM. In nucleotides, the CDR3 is TGTGCCAGCAGTTTAAGGACAGGGACCTCACCCCTCCACTTT. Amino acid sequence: CASSLRTGTSPLHF.

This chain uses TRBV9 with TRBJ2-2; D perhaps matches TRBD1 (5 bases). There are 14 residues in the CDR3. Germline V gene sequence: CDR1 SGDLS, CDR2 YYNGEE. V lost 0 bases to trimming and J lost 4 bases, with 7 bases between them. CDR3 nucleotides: TGTGCCAGCAGCGTAGTTGGGGCCACCGGGGAGCTGTTTTTT. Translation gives CASSVVGATGELFF.

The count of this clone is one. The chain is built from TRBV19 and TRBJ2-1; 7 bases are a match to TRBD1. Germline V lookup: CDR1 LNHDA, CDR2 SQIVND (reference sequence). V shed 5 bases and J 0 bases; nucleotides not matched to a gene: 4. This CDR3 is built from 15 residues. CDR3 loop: CASSDREPSYNEQFF. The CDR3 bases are TGTGCCAGTAGTGACAGGGAACCCTCCTACAATGAGCAGTTCTTC.

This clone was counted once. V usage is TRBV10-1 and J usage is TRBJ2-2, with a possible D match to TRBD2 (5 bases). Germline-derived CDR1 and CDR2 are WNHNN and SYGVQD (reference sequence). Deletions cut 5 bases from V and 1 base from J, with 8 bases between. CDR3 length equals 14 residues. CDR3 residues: CASSLGRNTGELFF. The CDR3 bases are TGCGCCAGCAGTTTAGGGAGGAACACCGGGGAGCTGTTTTTT.

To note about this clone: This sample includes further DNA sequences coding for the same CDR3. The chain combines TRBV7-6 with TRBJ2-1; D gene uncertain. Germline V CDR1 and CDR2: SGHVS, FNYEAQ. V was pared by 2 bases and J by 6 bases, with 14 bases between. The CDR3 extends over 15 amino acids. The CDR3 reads CASSLTGRVSNEQFF. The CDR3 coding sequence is TGTGCCAGCAGCTTAACCGGAAGGGTCTCCAATGAGCAGTTCTTC. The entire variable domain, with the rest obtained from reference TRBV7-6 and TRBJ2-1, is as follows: GAGVSQSPRYKVTKRGQDVALRCDPISGHVSLYWYRQALGQGPEFLTYFNYEAQQDKSGLPNDRFSAERPEGSISTLTIQRTEQRDSAMYRCASSLTGRVSNEQFFGPGTRLTVL.

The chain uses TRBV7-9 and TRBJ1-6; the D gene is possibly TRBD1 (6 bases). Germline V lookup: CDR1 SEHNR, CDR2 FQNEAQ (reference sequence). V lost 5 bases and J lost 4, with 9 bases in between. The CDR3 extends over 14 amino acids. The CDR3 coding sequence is TGTGCCAGCAGCGCGGACAGTTATAATTCACCCCTCCACTTT. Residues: CASSADSYNSPLHF. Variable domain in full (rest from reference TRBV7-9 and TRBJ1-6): DTGVSQNPRHKITKRGQNVTFRCDPISEHNRLYWYRQTLGQGPEFLTYFQNEAQLEKSRLLSDRFSAERPKGSFSTLEIQRTEQGDSAMYLCASSADSYNSPLHFGNGTRLTVT.

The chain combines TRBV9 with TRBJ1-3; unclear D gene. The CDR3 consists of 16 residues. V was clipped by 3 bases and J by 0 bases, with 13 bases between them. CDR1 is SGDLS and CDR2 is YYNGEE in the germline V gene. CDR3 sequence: CASSAAQLSSGNTIYF. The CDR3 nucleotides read TGTGCCAGCAGCGCCGCACAGCTCTCCTCTGGAAACACCATATATTTT.

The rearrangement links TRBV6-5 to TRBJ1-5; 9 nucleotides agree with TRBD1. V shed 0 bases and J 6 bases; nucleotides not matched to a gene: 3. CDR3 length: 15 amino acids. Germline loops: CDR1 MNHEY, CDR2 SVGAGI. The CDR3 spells CASSYSGQGGQPQHF. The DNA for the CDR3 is TGTGCCAGCAGTTACTCGGGACAGGGCGGTCAGCCCCAGCATTTT.